One sample yielded the 3 T cell receptor beta chains listed below, sequenced in a study of shared clonotypes between healthy human individuals. Clones were sequenced by immunoSEQ multiplex PCR, and TCRdb holds only the in-frame ones, with some missing. Among roughly 520,000 clones, 90% to 97% were seen once, and the ten largest hold nearly 0.065%. Material: naive CD4+ T cells sorted from blood. Subset meaning: CD45RA+ positively selected. The receptors were gathered from a woman aged 30 to 39 in good health.

This chain links TRBV7-2 with TRBJ1-4; no clear D gene. The CDR3 totals 14 residues. Germline lookup yields CDR1 SGHTA and CDR2 FQGNSA. Trimming cost V 6 bases and J 3 bases, with 11 bases left between them. The DNA of the CDR3 is TGTGCCAGCAGTTCCAGCGACCCTAATGAAAAACTGTTTTTT. The encoded protein is CASSSSDPNEKLFF. Filled out from reference TRBV7-2 and TRBJ1-4, the complete variable domain reads GAGVSQSPSNKVTEKGKDVELRCDPISGHTALYWYRQSLGQGLEFLIYFQGNSAPDKSGLPSDRFSAERTGGSVSTLTIQRTQQEDSAVYLCASSSSDPNEKLFFGSGTQLSVL.

The chain has TRBV9 and TRBJ2-1; 12 bases are shared with TRBD2. Germline assignment: CDR1 SGDLS and CDR2 YYNGEE. The CDR3 is made up of 17 amino acids. V was clipped by 3 bases and J by 6 bases; unmatched bases: 10. CDR3 residues: CASSERLAGVGFNEQFF. The CDR3 nucleotides read TGTGCCAGCAGCGAACGACTAGCGGGAGTTGGTTTCAATGAGCAGTTCTTC.

The V call is TRBV29-1, the J call TRBJ2-1; 7 bases match TRBD1. Looked up from germline, CDR1 is SQVTM and CDR2 is ANQGSEA. The V segment lost 4 bases and the J segment 8 bases; nucleotides outside the gene matches: 8. This CDR3 comprises 13 residues. CDR3 amino acids: CSVAVRGSYEQFF. The CDR3 DNA is TGCAGCGTTGCGGTCAGGGGGAGCTATGAGCAGTTCTTC.